This TCR beta chain was captured by sequencing in a study of regulatory T cells in long-lasting Graves disease (dated by TCRdb to the early 2020s). Study-level background: To count as having persistent Graves' disease, a patient had to have received antithyroid drug treatment for over 5 years with TSH receptor autoantibodies remaining persistently positive. Peripheral blood TCR sequencing and RNA sequencing compared persistent Graves' disease patients with newly diagnosed Graves' disease patients. TCR sequencing covered some 13 persistent and about 20 newly diagnosed Graves' disease patients, about 35 samples in total. Antithyroid drugs had been taken for about 10.3 years on average by persistent Graves' disease patients in the clinical cohort. The study took place in China and was registered as a clinical trial.

Preparation of the library involved multiplex PCR. Sequenced using an Illumina HiSeq 4000. To build TCR beta libraries, CDR3 regions were amplified by Arm-PCR using iRepertoire HTBI primers. Before sequencing, the PCR products went through gel purification. For the original study's pipeline: Gene usage analysis of CDR3 amino acid clonotypes used the approximately 62 TRBV and 11 to 15 TRBJ segments found across samples. COPE and FqMerger were used to merge filtered high-quality paired reads into contigs. Contigs were aligned with BLAST to IMGT TRBV, TRBD and TRBJ reference genes, and CDR3 was defined per IMGT. Any clonotype with a frequency above 0.1% was counted as a highly expanded clone. Repertoire diversity was measured by Shannon entropy, and V-J evenness by the Gini coefficient. Clonotypes shared by more than one individual were considered public. TCRdb reanalyzed the raw reads on its own, using fastp at Q25 for trimming and MiXCR for clone calling, and kept in-frame beta chains. Rows merge per CDR3 protein into single entries with the most common DNA and genes. The V and J calls here are based on TCRdb, not the publication. This sample comprises 300,000 to 500,000 distinct CDR3 sequences, more than 20% of them detected only once. Roughly 20% of the sample is in the top ten clones.

What the work shows at the level of the full study, not this receptor alone: Only the TCR beta chain was sequenced and analyzed. Compared with newly diagnosed patients, persistent Graves' disease patients had lower TCR Shannon entropy and fewer highly expanded clones, which suggests clonal expansion. Preferential use of TRBV28, TRBJ1-2 and TRBJ2-5 was observed in persistent disease, whereas TRBV20-1 and TRBJ2-1 were favored in newly diagnosed disease. Peripheral blood alone was examined, since thyroid tissue, which constituted the primary lesion, could not be accessed. More public clonotypes were shared among persistent patients (roughly 2,700) than among newly diagnosed patients (approximately 1,000). The small sample size was acknowledged by the authors as a limitation that may reduce accuracy.

The sample holds many counts of this clonotype. The antigen it recognizes is unknown. Nothing much larger sits one base from this clone, and base qualities are not available. What this sample's time point label stands for: persistent/refractory GD, antithyroid drugs over 5 years with positive TRAb. RNA was extracted from PBMCs in TRIzol for both TCR sequencing and RNA sequencing. Graves' disease was diagnosed according to American Thyroid Association guidelines. Patients for the study were recruited at an endocrinology department in Xi'an, China. From each patient, about 9 milliliters of peripheral blood was collected into an EDTA anticoagulant tube. Ficoll Paque Plus density gradient separation was used to isolate PBMCs, and no further T cell sorting was done. An Agilent 2100 Bioanalyzer and agarose gel were used to assess RNA quality, and a NanoDrop 2000 was used to measure RNA concentration. Per the germline V gene (reference sequence), DFQATT is the CDR1 and SNEGSKA is the CDR2. The CDR3 starts with the cysteine, ends with the phenylalanine, and has 15 residues. The entry retains the CDR3 DNA only, 45 bases that are in frame from base 1. Unmatched junction bases come to 10, with V trimmed by 7 bases and J by 0 bases.

The material was peripheral blood mononuclear cells (PBMCs), obtained when the disease was refractory, from a patient treated with antithyroid drugs. The chain links TRBV20-1 with TRBJ2-5; a stretch of 8 junction bases matches TRBD2. The sequence was collected from a female donor with Graves disease. The DNA reads TGCAGTGATGATACCGGGACTAGGAACCAAGAGACCCAGTACTTC. Its product reads: CSDDTGTRNQETQYF.